This record covers a single TCR beta chain. Trimming removed 5 bases from V and 2 bases from J; junction bases left unmatched: 8. This CDR3 region has 16 residues. Looked up from germline, CDR1 is SGHTA and CDR2 is FQGNSA. Under the authors' procedure: Amplification of reference gene primers was used by the study to estimate nucleated cell counts. The protocol was immunoSEQ multiplex PCR, while the TCRdb copy is restricted to in-frame clones and leaves out a portion. V, J and clone size are taken as reported in that table, and D and trimming were inferred from the DNA itself. The sample gives 35,000 to 45,000 clones, 92% of which show up once; 8% to 9.5% is in the top ten. The record originates from a study of blood T cell repertoires in COVID-19. Study information: Donors in the United States, Italy and Spain gave samples during acute or convalescent COVID-19. Sources were T cells, B-cell-depleted T cells, or PBMCs; the material itself was cDNA or gDNA.

V and J are TRBV7-2 and TRBJ1-3; 8 positions agree with TRBD1. Sequenced sample: peripheral blood. The receptor's source is a man aged 50 or older with active COVID-19. CDR3 protein: CASSLTGTGAGNTIYF. CDR3 nucleotide sequence: TGTGCCAGCAGCCTGACCGGGACAGGAGCTGGAAACACCATATATTTT.